This T cell receptor (beta chain) was captured by sequencing in a study of CD8+ T cells in alopecia areata. As for this clone: The antigen is not known.

Specified treatment: oral pan-JAK inhibitor, 5-10 mg twice daily. Germline loops: CDR1 SNHLY, CDR2 FYNNEI. Trimming pared 4 bases from V and 7 bases from J, leaving 7 bases between. The CDR3 runs to 12 residues. Overall study findings and caveats: The presence of one nonresponder keeps the tie between baseline CD8+ expansion and response uncertain.

cDNA serving as the sequencing template came from extracted, reverse transcribed RNA. The repertoire was sequenced with immunoSEQ multiplex PCR; TCRdb's copy has only in-frame clones and lacks some. The sample lists some 110,000 clones, about 54% seen once, with almost 30% in the top ten. Specimen: CD8+ T cells sorted from blood, collected at week 4, from a patient treated with tofacitinib. This chain uses TRBV2 with TRBJ1-4, with TRBD1 as a possible D gene (5 bases). This receptor was identified in a human donor with alopecia areata. The CDR3 region is CASSARVEKLFF. The CDR3 nucleotides read TGTGCCAGCAGTGCCAGGGTTGAAAAACTGTTTTTT.